The following is a T cell receptor (beta chain) sequence with its context. The method was immunoSEQ multiplex PCR; TCRdb's version includes in-frame clones alone and lacks a portion of them. The table lists over 9,000 clones, about 90% of them singletons. The CDR3 has 20 amino acids. These data originate in a study of blood T cell repertoires in COVID-19. Study-level background: Researchers got acute and convalescent COVID-19 samples from the United States, Italy and Spain. Sources were T cells, B-cell-depleted T cells, or PBMCs; the material itself was cDNA or gDNA.

The specimen sequenced was peripheral blood. The sequence came from a man aged 55-75 years with acute or convalescent COVID-19. The chain uses TRBV21-1 and TRBJ2-6; TRBD2 is taken as the D call from the table, unchecked against the DNA. TRBV21-1 is a pseudogene locus. This chain's CDR3 is CASTWLGRGRRLVGANVLTF. The DNA for the CDR3 is TGTGCCAGCACTTGGTTAGGGCGGGGACGAAGGTTAGTGGGGGCCAACGTCCTGACTTTC.